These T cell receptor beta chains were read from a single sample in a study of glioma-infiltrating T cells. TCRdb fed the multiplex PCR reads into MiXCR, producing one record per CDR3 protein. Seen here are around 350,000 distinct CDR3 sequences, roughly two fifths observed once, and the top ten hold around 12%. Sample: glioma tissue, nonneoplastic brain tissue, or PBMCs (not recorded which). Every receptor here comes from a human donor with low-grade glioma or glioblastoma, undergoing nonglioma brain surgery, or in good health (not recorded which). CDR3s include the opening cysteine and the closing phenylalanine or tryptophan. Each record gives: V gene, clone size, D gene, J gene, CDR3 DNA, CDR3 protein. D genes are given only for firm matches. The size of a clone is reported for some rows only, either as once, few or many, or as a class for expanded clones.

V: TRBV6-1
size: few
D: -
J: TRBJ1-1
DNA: TGTGCCAGCAGTCAGGGGCTTGTGGACACTGAAGCTTTCTTT
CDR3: CASSQGLVDTEAFF

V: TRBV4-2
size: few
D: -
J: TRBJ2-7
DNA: TGTGCCAGCAGCCACCACAGCTCCTACGAGCAGTACTTC
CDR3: CASSHHSSYEQYF

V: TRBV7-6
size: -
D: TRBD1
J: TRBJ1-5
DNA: TGTGCCAGCAGCTCCTTAGGGGGCGGCAATCAGCCCCAGCATTTT
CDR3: CASSSLGGGNQPQHF

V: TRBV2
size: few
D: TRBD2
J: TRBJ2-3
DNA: TGTGCCAGCGCAGCGAGCGGGAGCGCAGATACGCAGTATTTT
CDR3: CASAASGSADTQYF

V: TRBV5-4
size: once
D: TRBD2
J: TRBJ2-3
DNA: TGTGCCTCGGCTAGGGGCGGGAGTACGGTAGATACGCAGTATTTT
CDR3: CASARGGSTVDTQYF

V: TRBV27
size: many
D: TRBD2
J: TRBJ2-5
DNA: TGTGCCAGCAGTTTAGGGGAGGGGTACCAAGAGACCCAGTACTTC
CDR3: CASSLGEGYQETQYF

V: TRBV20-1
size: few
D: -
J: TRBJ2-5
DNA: TGCAGTGCTAGCCCTCACTTACAGGGTCAAGAGACCCAGTACTTC
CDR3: CSASPHLQGQETQYF

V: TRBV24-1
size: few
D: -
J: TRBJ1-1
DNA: TGTGCCACCAGTGACCCGAACACTGAAGCTTTCTTT
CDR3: CATSDPNTEAFF

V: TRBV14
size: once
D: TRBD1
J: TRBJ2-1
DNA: TGTGCCAGCAGCCAAGATAAGGGACAGATCTACAATGAGCAGTTCTTC
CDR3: CASSQDKGQIYNEQFF

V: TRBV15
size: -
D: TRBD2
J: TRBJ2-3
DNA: TGTGCCACCAGCAGAGTGGAGACTAGCGGGAGAGGTGGCACAGATACGCAGTATTTT
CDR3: CATSRVETSGRGGTDTQYF

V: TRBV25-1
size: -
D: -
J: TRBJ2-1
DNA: TGTGCCAGCAGTATCCCAGGAAGGGAGCAGTTCTTC
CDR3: CASSIPGREQFF

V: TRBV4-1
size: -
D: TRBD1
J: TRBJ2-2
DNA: TGCGCCAGCAGCCGGGGACAGGGGCCTAACACCGGGGAGCTGTTTTTT
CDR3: CASSRGQGPNTGELFF

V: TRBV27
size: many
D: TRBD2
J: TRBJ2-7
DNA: TGTGCCAGCAGTTCTCACCGGACTAGCCTTAGCAACGAGCAGTACTTC
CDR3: CASSSHRTSLSNEQYF

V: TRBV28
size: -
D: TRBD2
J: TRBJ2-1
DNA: TGTGCCAGCAGTTTTTTGGGAACTAGCGGGAGTCCCCGCAATGAGCAGTTCTTC
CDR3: CASSFLGTSGSPRNEQFF

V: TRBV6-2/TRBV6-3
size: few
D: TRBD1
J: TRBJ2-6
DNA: TGTGCCAGCAGTTACTCCGGGACAGGGGCCGGGGCCAACGTCCTGACTTTC
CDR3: CASSYSGTGAGANVLTF